The next 9 T cell receptor beta chains were all read from a single sample in a study of T-cell memory formation after mild COVID-19. TCRdb reprocessed the 5' RACE reads with MiXCR, giving one entry per CDR3 protein. The sample carries fewer than 250,000 distinct CDR3 sequences, about 10% recorded once. Sequenced sample: PBMCs or a T cell subset sorted from them (not recorded which). Receptor source: a man between 18 and 29 years old who had mild COVID-19 (a few samples of this study predate the infection). Cell type and time point are not known.

The chain carries TRBV6-5 and TRBJ2-2; D possibly corresponds to TRBD2 (6 bases). The CDR3 spans 15 residues. Per germline, CDR1 MNHEY and CDR2 SVGAGI. V lost 2 bases and J 5 bases, leaving 12 bases between the germline ends. The CDR3 region is CASSYGGLRTGELFF. In DNA form, the CDR3 reads TGTGCCAGCAGTTACGGAGGGTTAAGGACCGGGGAGCTGTTTTTT.

J is TRBJ2-5 and V is TRBV7-2; D is ambiguous. Germline V lookup: CDR1 SGHTA, CDR2 FQGNSA. The CDR3 runs 13 residues. V lost 5 bases, J lost 5 bases, and 12 bases lay in between. The CDR3 DNA follows: TGTGCCAGCAGCCGCCCCTTGCGGGAGACCCAGTACTTC. This translates into CASSRPLRETQYF.

This clonotype came up a few times. The chain joins TRBV7-9 to TRBJ2-1, with D perhaps TRBD1 or TRBD2 (7 bases each). V gave up 5 bases and J gave up 6 bases, with 14 bases separating them. Germline CDR1 and CDR2: SEHNR and FQNEAQ (reference sequence). The CDR3 has 14 amino acids. In DNA form, the CDR3 reads TGTGCCAGCAGCACCCAGGGGGGGATCAATGAGCAGTTCTTC. Its translation is CASSTQGGINEQFF.

The chain has TRBV6-1 and TRBJ2-7; D may be TRBD1 (6 bases). The CDR3 sequence is 14 residues long. Germline assignment: CDR1 MNHNS and CDR2 SASEGT. The V and J ends lost 0 bases and 4 bases respectively, with 10 bases between them. CDR3 in DNA: TGTGCCAGCAGTGAAGCGTGGACAGCTTACGAGCAGTACTTC. Its translation: CASSEAWTAYEQYF.

This chain links TRBV29-1 with TRBJ2-3; 7 nucleotides agree with TRBD2. The CDR3 runs to 15 residues. The germline V gene has CDR1 SQVTM and CDR2 ANQGSEA. V was clipped by 6 bases and J by 4 bases; unmatched bases: 13. The CDR3 bases are TGCAGCGTCCGCCGGCTGGCGGGGGAGTCAGATACGCAGTATTTT. This encodes CSVRRLAGESDTQYF.

This clonotype has a handful of counts. The CDR3 DNA sequence: TGTGCCATCAGTGAGTCACCTCCAACCGGCGGGGAGCTGTTTTTT. Its protein is CAISESPPTGGELFF. The V and J genes are TRBV10-3 and TRBJ2-2, with no clear D. Trimming removed 0 bases from V and 7 bases from J, with 12 bases in between. The CDR3 is 15 residues long. Per the germline V gene, CDR1 is ENHRY and CDR2 is SYGVKD.

There are a few counts of this clonotype. The J gene is TRBJ2-1, the V gene TRBV5-1, with 7 bases identical to TRBD2. This CDR3 is 15 amino acids long. V lost 2 bases to trimming and J lost 2 bases; unmatched junction nucleotides: 4. Germline-derived CDR1 and CDR2 are SGHRS and YFSETQ. In DNA form, the CDR3 reads TGCGCCAGCAGCTTACGGGGGGTCGCCTACAATGAGCAGTTCTTC. This translates into CASSLRGVAYNEQFF. Combining the CDR3 with reference TRBV5-1 and TRBJ2-1 gives the whole variable domain KAGVTQTPRYLIKTRGQQVTLSCSPISGHRSVSWYQQTPGQGLQFLFEYFSETQRNKGNFPGRFSGRQFSNSRSEMNVSTLELGDSALYLCASSLRGVAYNEQFFGPGTRLTVL.

This clonotype was recorded a few times. V gene TRBV29-1 combines with J gene TRBJ2-1, with D maybe TRBD1 (7 bases). CDR3 length equals 14 residues. Germline V gene data show CDR1 as SQVTM and CDR2 as ANQGSEA. The V and J ends lost 5 bases and 4 bases respectively, with 15 bases between them. The CDR3 sequence: CSVRARGEYNEQFF. The CDR3 DNA is TGCAGCGTTAGGGCCAGGGGGGAATACAATGAGCAGTTCTTC.

This clonotype was observed many times. The chain joins TRBV7-2 to TRBJ2-1; D assignment may be TRBD1 or TRBD2 (7 bases each). V was shortened by 5 bases and J by 8 bases, with 13 bases between the two germline ends. The CDR3 is made up of 13 amino acids. Germline CDR1 reads SGHTA; CDR2 reads FQGNSA. CDR3 protein: CASSNQGGYEQFF. In nucleotides, the CDR3 is TGTGCCAGCAGCAATCAGGGGGGGTATGAGCAGTTCTTC. Based on the CDR3 plus reference TRBV7-2 and TRBJ2-1, the full variable domain is GAGVSQSPSNKVTEKGKDVELRCDPISGHTALYWYRQSLGQGLEFLIYFQGNSAPDKSGLPSDRFSAERTGGSVSTLTIQRTQQEDSAVYLCASSNQGGYEQFFGPGTRLTVL.